The rows below give T cell receptor beta chains drawn from one sample of a study of T cells in localized non-small cell lung cancer. Sequenced by immunoSEQ multiplex PCR; TCRdb stores in-frame clones only, minus some. The table has about 1,500 clones, roughly 23% seen once; the top ten hold around an eighth. The sequencing here drew on lung tumor tissue, taken before any cancer treatment. Source of these receptors: a woman between 35 and 75 years old with stage I lung adenocarcinoma. CDR3s include the opening cysteine and the closing phenylalanine or tryptophan. A D gene is named only where the DNA matches it firmly. For some rows the clone size is stated as once, few or many, or as a class when expanded; others skip it.

cdr3_aa: CASSSRLWGQPQHF; cdr3_nt: TGTGCCAGCAGCTCAAGACTATGGGGTCAGCCCCAGCATTTT; d_call: NA; clone_size: NA; v_call: TRBV11-3; j_call: TRBJ1-5
cdr3_aa: CASTRSQGGTGELFF; cdr3_nt: TGTGCCAGCACCCGTTCGCAGGGAGGGACCGGGGAGCTGTTTTTT; d_call: TRBD2; clone_size: NA; v_call: TRBV6-8; j_call: TRBJ2-2
cdr3_aa: CASRWAGLNTEAFF; cdr3_nt: TGTGCCAGCAGGTGGGCGGGCCTGAACACTGAAGCTTTCTTT; d_call: NA; clone_size: large; v_call: TRBV28; j_call: TRBJ1-1
cdr3_aa: CASSWGTGGTEAFF; cdr3_nt: TGTGCCAGCAGCTGGGGGACAGGGGGTACTGAAGCTTTCTTT; d_call: TRBD1; clone_size: NA; v_call: TRBV11-3; j_call: TRBJ1-1
cdr3_aa: CASSSGGANEQFF; cdr3_nt: TGTGCCAGTAGCAGCGGGGGGGCGAATGAGCAGTTCTTC; d_call: TRBD2; clone_size: large; v_call: TRBV6-8; j_call: TRBJ2-1
cdr3_aa: CASSEAAAVTEQYF; cdr3_nt: TGTGCCAGCAGTGAAGCGGCGGCGGTGACCGAGCAGTACTTC; d_call: NA; clone_size: few; v_call: TRBV6-1; j_call: TRBJ2-7
cdr3_aa: CASSLQGYIEKLFF; cdr3_nt: TGTGCCAGCAGTTTACAGGGGTATATTGAAAAACTGTTTTTT; d_call: NA; clone_size: large; v_call: TRBV28; j_call: TRBJ1-4
cdr3_aa: CSALTPGVAGNTIYF; cdr3_nt: TGCAGCGCCCTGACCCCGGGGGTCGCTGGAAACACCATATATTTT; d_call: NA; clone_size: NA; v_call: TRBV29-1; j_call: TRBJ1-3
cdr3_aa: CASSIGVGTEAFF; cdr3_nt: TGTGCCAGTAGTATTGGGGTTGGCACTGAAGCTTTCTTT; d_call: NA; clone_size: large; v_call: TRBV19; j_call: TRBJ1-1
cdr3_aa: CASSSTGDVSYEQYF; cdr3_nt: TGTGCCAGCTCATCGACAGGGGACGTTTCCTACGAGCAGTACTTC; d_call: TRBD1; clone_size: few; v_call: TRBV18; j_call: TRBJ2-7
cdr3_aa: CASSPGTGASGANVLTF; cdr3_nt: TGTGCCAGCAGTCCCGGGACAGGGGCTTCTGGGGCCAACGTCCTGACTTTC; d_call: TRBD1; clone_size: few; v_call: TRBV11-3; j_call: TRBJ2-6
cdr3_aa: CASSIGTGKNIQYF; cdr3_nt: TGTGCCAGTAGTATAGGGACTGGCAAAAACATTCAGTACTTC; d_call: NA; clone_size: NA; v_call: TRBV19; j_call: TRBJ2-4
cdr3_aa: CASSLHRGTGELFF; cdr3_nt: TGTGCCAGCAGCTTACACAGGGGCACCGGGGAGCTGTTTTTT; d_call: TRBD1; clone_size: NA; v_call: TRBV11-3; j_call: TRBJ2-2
cdr3_aa: CASSQDGTGPGYSNQPQHF; cdr3_nt: TGTGCCAGCAGCCAAGACGGGACAGGCCCGGGGTATAGCAATCAGCCCCAGCATTTT; d_call: TRBD1; clone_size: few; v_call: TRBV14; j_call: TRBJ1-5
cdr3_aa: CASSQTGSGNYGYTF; cdr3_nt: TGTGCCAGCAGCCAAACGGGGTCAGGGAACTATGGCTACACCTTC; d_call: NA; clone_size: NA; v_call: TRBV6-8; j_call: TRBJ1-2
cdr3_aa: CASSPTGGNYGYTF; cdr3_nt: TGTGCCAGCAGCCCGACAGGGGGTAACTATGGCTACACCTTC; d_call: TRBD1; clone_size: NA; v_call: TRBV9; j_call: TRBJ1-2
cdr3_aa: CASSVSGSTDTQYF; cdr3_nt: TGCGCCAGCAGCGTTAGCGGCAGCACAGATACGCAGTATTTT; d_call: NA; clone_size: NA; v_call: TRBV5-1; j_call: TRBJ2-3
cdr3_aa: CASSLGSAGEVYGYTF; cdr3_nt: TGTGCCAGCAGCTTGGGGTCGGCGGGAGAGGTTTATGGCTACACCTTC; d_call: NA; clone_size: NA; v_call: TRBV11-3; j_call: TRBJ1-2
cdr3_aa: CASQSRDRVLNEQFF; cdr3_nt: TGTGCCAGTCAGAGCCGGGACAGGGTACTCAATGAGCAGTTCTTC; d_call: TRBD1; clone_size: NA; v_call: TRBV14; j_call: TRBJ2-1
cdr3_aa: CASTGGGSTSYNEQFF; cdr3_nt: TGTGCCAGCACCGGGGGAGGGTCCACTTCCTACAATGAGCAGTTCTTC; d_call: TRBD2; clone_size: few; v_call: TRBV6-7; j_call: TRBJ2-1
cdr3_aa: CSVDGDFDGYTF; cdr3_nt: TGCAGCGTTGATGGAGACTTTGATGGCTACACCTTC; d_call: NA; clone_size: NA; v_call: TRBV29-1; j_call: TRBJ1-2
cdr3_aa: CASTLGTATYEQYF; cdr3_nt: TGTGCCAGCACCTTGGGGACAGCCACCTACGAGCAGTACTTC; d_call: TRBD1; clone_size: NA; v_call: TRBV12-5; j_call: TRBJ2-7
cdr3_aa: CAIKDPQGMNTEAFF; cdr3_nt: TGTGCCATCAAAGATCCCCAGGGGATGAACACTGAAGCTTTCTTT; d_call: NA; clone_size: NA; v_call: TRBV6-8; j_call: TRBJ1-1
cdr3_aa: CAIRTGGLNSPLHF; cdr3_nt: TGTGCCATCAGAACAGGGGGGCTAAATTCACCCCTCCACTTT; d_call: TRBD1; clone_size: NA; v_call: TRBV10-3; j_call: TRBJ1-6
cdr3_aa: CAISESQRGVKNIQYF; cdr3_nt: TGTGCCATCAGTGAGTCTCAGCGGGGGGTCAAAAACATTCAGTACTTC; d_call: TRBD2; clone_size: few; v_call: TRBV10-3; j_call: TRBJ2-4
cdr3_aa: CASSNREVRTEAFF; cdr3_nt: TGTGCCAGTAGTAACAGGGAAGTTCGGACTGAAGCTTTCTTT; d_call: NA; clone_size: NA; v_call: TRBV19; j_call: TRBJ1-1
cdr3_aa: CATADREFQETQYF; cdr3_nt: TGTGCCACCGCGGACAGGGAATTCCAAGAGACCCAGTACTTC; d_call: TRBD1; clone_size: few; v_call: TRBV15; j_call: TRBJ2-5
cdr3_aa: CSVVLKADRGPTYEQYF; cdr3_nt: TGCAGCGTTGTGTTGAAAGCTGACAGGGGGCCCACCTACGAGCAGTACTTC; d_call: TRBD1; clone_size: NA; v_call: TRBV29-1; j_call: TRBJ2-7
cdr3_aa: CASALQLAGGHEQYF; cdr3_nt: TGTGCCAGTGCACTCCAACTAGCGGGGGGCCACGAGCAGTACTTC; d_call: TRBD2; clone_size: NA; v_call: TRBV19; j_call: TRBJ2-7
cdr3_aa: CASIKAGGANIQYF; cdr3_nt: TGCGCCAGCATAAAAGCAGGGGGGGCGAACATTCAGTACTTC; d_call: NA; clone_size: NA; v_call: TRBV23-1; j_call: TRBJ2-4
cdr3_aa: CASSRSGTGGLETQYF; cdr3_nt: TGCGCCAGCAGCCGGAGCGGGACAGGGGGTTTAGAGACCCAGTACTTC; d_call: NA; clone_size: medium-sized; v_call: TRBV1; j_call: TRBJ2-5
cdr3_aa: CASSYLPGGDSNQPQHF; cdr3_nt: TGTGCCAGCAGTTACCTCCCAGGGGGCGATAGCAATCAGCCCCAGCATTTT; d_call: TRBD1; clone_size: few; v_call: TRBV6-8; j_call: TRBJ1-5
cdr3_aa: CASSPPSGANVLTF; cdr3_nt: TGTGCCAGCTCACCACCTTCTGGGGCCAACGTCCTGACTTTC; d_call: NA; clone_size: NA; v_call: TRBV18; j_call: TRBJ2-6
cdr3_aa: CASSLSAGVSYNEQFF; cdr3_nt: TGTGCCAGCAGTTTATCGGCGGGGGTCTCCTACAATGAGCAGTTCTTC; d_call: NA; clone_size: NA; v_call: TRBV8-2; j_call: TRBJ2-1